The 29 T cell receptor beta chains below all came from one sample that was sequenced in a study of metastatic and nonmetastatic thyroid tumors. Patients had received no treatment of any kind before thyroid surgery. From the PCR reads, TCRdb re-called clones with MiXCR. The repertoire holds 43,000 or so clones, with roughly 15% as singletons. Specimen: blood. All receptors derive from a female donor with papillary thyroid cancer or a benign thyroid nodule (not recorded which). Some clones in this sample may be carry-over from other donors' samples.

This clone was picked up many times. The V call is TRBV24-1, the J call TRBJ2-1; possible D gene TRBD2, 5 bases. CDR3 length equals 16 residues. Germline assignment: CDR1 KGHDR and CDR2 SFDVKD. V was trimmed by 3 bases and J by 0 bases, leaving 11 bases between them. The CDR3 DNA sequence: TGTGCCACCAGTGATGTTACTAGTAGCTCCTACAATGAGCAGTTCTTC. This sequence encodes CATSDVTSSSYNEQFF.

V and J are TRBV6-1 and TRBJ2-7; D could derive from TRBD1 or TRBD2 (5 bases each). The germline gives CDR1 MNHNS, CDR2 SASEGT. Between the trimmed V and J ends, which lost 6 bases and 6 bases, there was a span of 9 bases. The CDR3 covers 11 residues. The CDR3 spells CASRRGAEQYF. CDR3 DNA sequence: TGTGCCAGCAGGAGGGGTGCCGAGCAGTACTTC.

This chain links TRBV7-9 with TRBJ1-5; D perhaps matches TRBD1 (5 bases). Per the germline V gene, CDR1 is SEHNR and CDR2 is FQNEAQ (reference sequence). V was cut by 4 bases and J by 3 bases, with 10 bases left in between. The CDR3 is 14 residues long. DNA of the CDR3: TGTGCCAGCAGCTACGACAGTGACAATCAGCCCCAGCATTTT. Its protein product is CASSYDSDNQPQHF.

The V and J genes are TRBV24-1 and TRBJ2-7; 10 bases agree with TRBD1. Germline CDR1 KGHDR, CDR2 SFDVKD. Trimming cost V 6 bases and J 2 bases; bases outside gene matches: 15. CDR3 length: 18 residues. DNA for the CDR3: TGTGCCACCAGTCCCTCGGTGACAGGGGGCGCTGGTCCCTACGAGCAGTACTTC. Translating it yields CATSPSVTGGAGPYEQYF.

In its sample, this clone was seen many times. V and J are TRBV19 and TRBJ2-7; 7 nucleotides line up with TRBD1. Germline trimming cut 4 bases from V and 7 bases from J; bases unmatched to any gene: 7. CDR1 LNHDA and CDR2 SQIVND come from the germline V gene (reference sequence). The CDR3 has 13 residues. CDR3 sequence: CASSTDRMREQYF. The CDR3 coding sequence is TGTGCCAGTAGTACGGACAGGATGCGGGAGCAGTACTTC.

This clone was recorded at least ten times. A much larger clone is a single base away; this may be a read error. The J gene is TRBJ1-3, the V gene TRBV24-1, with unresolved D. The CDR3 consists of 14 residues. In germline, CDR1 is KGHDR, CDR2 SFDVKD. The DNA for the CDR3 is TGTGCCACCAGTGATTATCCCTCTGGATACACCATATATTTT. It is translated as CATSDYPSGYTIYF.

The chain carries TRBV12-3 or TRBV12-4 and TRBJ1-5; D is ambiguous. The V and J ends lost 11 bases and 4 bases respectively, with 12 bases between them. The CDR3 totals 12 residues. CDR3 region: CACIQQNQPQHF. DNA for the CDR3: TGTGCCTGCATACAGCAGAATCAGCCCCAGCATTTT.

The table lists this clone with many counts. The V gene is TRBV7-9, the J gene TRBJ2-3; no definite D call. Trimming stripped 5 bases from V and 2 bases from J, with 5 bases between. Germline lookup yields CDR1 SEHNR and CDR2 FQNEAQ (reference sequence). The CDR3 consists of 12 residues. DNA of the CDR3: TGTGCCAGCAGCCCTTCCACAGATACGCAGTATTTT. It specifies CASSPSTDTQYF.

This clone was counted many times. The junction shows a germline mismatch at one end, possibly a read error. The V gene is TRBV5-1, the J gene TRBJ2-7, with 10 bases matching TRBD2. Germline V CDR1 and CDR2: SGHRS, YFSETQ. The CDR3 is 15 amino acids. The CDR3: CASSSRLAGSHEQYF. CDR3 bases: TGCGCCAGCAGCTCCCGACTAGCGGGCTCCCACGAGCAGTACTTC. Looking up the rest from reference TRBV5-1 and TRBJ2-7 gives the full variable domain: KAGVTQTPRYLIKTRGQQVTLSCSPISGHRSVSWYQQTPGQGLQFLFEYFSETQRNKGNFPGRFSGRQFSNSRSEMNVSTLELGDSALYLCASSSRLAGSHEQYFGPGTRLTVT.

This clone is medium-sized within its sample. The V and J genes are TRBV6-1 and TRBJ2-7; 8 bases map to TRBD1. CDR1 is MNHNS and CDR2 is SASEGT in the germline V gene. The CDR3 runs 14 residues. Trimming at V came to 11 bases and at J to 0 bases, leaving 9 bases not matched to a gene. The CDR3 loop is CASRQGAISYEQYF. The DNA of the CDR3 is TGTGCCTCTCGGCAGGGGGCCATCTCCTACGAGCAGTACTTC.

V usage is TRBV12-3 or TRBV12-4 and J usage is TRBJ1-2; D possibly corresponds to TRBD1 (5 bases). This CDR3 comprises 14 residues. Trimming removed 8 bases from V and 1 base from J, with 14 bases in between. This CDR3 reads CASGHRLINYGYTF. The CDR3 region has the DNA TGTGCCAGCGGACACAGGTTGATTAACTATGGCTACACCTTC.

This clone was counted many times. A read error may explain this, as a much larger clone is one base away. Here the CDR3 reads CASSSTGGGPGELFF. For the CDR3, the DNA is TGTGCCAGCAGTTCTACAGGGGGGGGGCCCGGGGAGCTGTTTTTT. V and J are TRBV28 and TRBJ2-2; perhaps TRBD1 as D (8 bases). The V end lost 4 bases, the J end lost 6 bases, and 15 bases lay between the germline ends. The CDR3 covers 15 residues. Germline V gives CDR1 MDHEN, CDR2 SYDVKM.

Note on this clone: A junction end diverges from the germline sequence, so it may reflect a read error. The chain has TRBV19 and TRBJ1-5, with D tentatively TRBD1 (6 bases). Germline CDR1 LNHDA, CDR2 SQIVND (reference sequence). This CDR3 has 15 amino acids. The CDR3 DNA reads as TGTGCCAGTAGTATGGGGGGGCGAAGCAGTCAGCCCCAGCATTTT. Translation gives CASSMGGRSSQPQHF.

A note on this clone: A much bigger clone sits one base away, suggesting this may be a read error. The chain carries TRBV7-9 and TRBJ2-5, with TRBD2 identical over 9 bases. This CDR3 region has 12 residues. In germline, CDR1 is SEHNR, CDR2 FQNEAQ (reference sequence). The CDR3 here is CASSSGTSWADF. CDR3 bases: TGTGCCAGCAGCTCCGGGACTAGCTGGGCGGACTTC.

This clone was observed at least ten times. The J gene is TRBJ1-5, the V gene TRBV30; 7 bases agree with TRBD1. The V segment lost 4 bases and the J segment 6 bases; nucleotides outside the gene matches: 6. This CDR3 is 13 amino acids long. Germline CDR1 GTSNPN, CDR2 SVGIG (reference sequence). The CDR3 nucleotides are TGTGCCTGGACAGGGGGAGGGACTCAGCCCCAGCATTTT. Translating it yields CAWTGGGTQPQHF.

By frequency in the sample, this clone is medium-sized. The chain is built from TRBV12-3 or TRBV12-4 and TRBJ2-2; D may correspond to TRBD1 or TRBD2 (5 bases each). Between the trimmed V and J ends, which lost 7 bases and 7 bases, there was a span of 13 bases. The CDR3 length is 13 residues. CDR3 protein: CASNKLGVGELFF. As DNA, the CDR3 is TGTGCCAGCAATAAGTTGGGGGTCGGGGAGCTGTTTTTT.

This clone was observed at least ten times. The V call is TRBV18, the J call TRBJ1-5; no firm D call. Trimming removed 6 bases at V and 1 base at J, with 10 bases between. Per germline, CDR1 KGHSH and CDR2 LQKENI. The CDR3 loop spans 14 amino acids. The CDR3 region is CASSEGISNQPQHF. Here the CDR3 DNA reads TGTGCCAGCTCCGAGGGTATCAGCAATCAGCCCCAGCATTTT.

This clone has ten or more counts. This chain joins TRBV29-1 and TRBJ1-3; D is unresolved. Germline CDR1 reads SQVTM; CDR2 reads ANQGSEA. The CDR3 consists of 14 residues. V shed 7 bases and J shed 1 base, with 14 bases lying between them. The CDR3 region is CSASVPASGNTIYF. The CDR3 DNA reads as TGCAGCGCTTCGGTTCCAGCGTCTGGAAACACCATATATTTT. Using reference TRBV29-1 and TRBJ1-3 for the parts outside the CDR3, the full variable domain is SAVISQKPSRDICQRGTSLTIQCQVDSQVTMMFWYRQQPGQSLTLIATANQGSEATYESGFVIDKFPISRPNLTFSTLTVSNMSPEDSSIYLCSASVPASGNTIYFGEGSWLTVV.

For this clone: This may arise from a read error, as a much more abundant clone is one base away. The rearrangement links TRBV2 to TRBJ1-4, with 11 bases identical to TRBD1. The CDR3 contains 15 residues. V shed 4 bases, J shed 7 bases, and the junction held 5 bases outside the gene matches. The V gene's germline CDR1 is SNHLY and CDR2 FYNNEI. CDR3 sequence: CASSGAGQGGEKLFF. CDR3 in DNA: TGTGCCAGCAGTGGAGCGGGACAGGGGGGTGAAAAACTGTTTTTT. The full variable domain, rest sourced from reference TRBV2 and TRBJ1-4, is EPEVTQTPSHQVTQMGQEVILRCVPISNHLYFYWYRQILGQKVEFLVSFYNNEISEKSEIFDDQFSVERPDGSNFTLKIRSTKLEDSAMYFCASSGAGQGGEKLFFGSGTQLSVL.

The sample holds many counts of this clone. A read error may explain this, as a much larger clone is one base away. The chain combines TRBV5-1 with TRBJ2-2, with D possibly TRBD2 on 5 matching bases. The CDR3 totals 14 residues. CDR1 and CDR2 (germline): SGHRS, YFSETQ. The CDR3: CASSPGRGTEELFF. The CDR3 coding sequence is TGCGCCAGCAGCCCAGGTCGGGGTACCGAGGAGCTGTTTTTT.

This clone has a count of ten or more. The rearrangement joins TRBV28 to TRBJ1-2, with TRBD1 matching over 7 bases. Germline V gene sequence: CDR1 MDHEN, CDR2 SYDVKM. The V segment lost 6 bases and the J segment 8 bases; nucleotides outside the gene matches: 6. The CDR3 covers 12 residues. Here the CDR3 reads CASSRQGEGYTF. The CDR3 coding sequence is TGTGCCAGCAGCCGACAGGGCGAGGGCTACACCTTC.

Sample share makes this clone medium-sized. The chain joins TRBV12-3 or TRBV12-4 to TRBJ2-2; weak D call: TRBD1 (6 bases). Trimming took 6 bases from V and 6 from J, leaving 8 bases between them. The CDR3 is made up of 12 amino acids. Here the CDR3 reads CASRQGPGELFF. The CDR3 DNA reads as TGTGCCAGCAGACAGGGCCCCGGGGAGCTGTTTTTT.

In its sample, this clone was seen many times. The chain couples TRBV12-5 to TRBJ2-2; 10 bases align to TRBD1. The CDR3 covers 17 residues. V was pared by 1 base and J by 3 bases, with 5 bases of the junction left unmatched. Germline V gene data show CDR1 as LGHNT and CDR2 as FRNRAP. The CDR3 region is CASGLGTGTGDTGELFF. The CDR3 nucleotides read TGTGCTAGTGGTTTGGGAACCGGGACAGGGGACACCGGGGAGCTGTTTTTT. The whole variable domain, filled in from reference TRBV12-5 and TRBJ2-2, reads DARVTQTPRHKVTEMGQEVTMRCQPILGHNTVFWYRQTMMQGLELLAYFRNRAPLDDSGMPKDRFSAEMPDATLATLKIQPSEPRDSAVYFCASGLGTGTGDTGELFFGEGSRLTVL.

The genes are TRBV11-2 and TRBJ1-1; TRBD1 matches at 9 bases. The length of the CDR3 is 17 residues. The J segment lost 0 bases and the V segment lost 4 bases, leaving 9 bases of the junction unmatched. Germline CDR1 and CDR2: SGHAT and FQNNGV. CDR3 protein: CASSSDRGRGMNTEAFF. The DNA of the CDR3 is TGTGCCAGCAGCTCGGACAGGGGTAGAGGGATGAACACTGAAGCTTTCTTT.

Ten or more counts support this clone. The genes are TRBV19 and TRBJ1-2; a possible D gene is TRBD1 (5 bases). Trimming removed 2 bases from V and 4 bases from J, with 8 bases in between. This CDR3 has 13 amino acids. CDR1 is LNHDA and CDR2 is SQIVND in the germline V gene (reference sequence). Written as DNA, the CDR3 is TGTGCCAGTAGTATAAACAGGATCTATGGCTACACCTTC. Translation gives CASSINRIYGYTF.

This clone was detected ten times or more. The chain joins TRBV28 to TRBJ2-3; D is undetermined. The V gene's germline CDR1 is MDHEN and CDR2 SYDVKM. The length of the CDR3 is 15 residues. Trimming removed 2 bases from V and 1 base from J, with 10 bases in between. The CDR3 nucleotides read TGTGCCAGCAGTTTAATTTTCTCCCGCACAGATACGCAGTATTTT. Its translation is CASSLIFSRTDTQYF.

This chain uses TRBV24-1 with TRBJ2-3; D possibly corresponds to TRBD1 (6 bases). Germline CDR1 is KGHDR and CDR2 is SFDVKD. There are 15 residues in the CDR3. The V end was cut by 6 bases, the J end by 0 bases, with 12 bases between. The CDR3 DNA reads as TGTGCCACCAGTCCTACAGGGTCCAGCACAGATACGCAGTATTTT. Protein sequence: CATSPTGSSTDTQYF.

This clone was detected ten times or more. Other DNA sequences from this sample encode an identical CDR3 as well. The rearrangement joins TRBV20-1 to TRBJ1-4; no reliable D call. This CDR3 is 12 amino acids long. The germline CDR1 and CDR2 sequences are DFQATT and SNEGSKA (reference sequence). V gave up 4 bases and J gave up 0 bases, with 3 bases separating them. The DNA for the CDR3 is TGCAGTGCTACTGCAACTAATGAAAAACTGTTTTTT. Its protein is CSATATNEKLFF.

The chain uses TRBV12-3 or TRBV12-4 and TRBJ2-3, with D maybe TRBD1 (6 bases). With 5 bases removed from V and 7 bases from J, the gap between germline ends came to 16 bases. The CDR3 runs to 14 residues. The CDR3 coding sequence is TGTGCCAGCAGTCCCGGACAGCGTGCATATACGCAGTATTTT. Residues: CASSPGQRAYTQYF.